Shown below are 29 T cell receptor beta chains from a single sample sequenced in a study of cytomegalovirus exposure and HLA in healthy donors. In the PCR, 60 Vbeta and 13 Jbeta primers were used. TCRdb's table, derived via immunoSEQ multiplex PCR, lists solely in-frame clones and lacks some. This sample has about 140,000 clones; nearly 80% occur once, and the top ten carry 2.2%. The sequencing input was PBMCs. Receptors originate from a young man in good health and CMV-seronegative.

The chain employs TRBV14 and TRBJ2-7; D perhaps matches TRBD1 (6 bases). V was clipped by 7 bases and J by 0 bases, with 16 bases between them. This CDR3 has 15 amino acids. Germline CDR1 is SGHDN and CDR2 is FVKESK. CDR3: CASNLQGIISYEQYF. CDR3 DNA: TGTGCCAGCAACCTGCAGGGGATAATCTCCTACGAGCAGTACTTC.

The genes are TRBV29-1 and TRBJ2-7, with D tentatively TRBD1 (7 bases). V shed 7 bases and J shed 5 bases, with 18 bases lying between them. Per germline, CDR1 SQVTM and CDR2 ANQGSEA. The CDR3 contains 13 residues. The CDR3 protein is CSGGEQGNHEQYF. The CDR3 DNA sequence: TGCAGCGGGGGGGAACAGGGGAACCACGAGCAGTACTTC.

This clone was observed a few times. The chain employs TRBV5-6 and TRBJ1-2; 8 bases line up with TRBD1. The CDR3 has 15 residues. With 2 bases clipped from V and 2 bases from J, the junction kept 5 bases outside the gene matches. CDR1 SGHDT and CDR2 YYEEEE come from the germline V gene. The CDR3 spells CASSFMDRANYGYTF. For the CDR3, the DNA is TGTGCCAGCAGCTTTATGGACAGGGCCAACTATGGCTACACCTTC.

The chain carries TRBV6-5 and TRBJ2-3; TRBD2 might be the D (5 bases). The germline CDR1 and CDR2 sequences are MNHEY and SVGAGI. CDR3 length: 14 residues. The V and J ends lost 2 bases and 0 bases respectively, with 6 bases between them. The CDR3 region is CASSYRRSTDTQYF. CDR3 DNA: TGTGCCAGCAGTTACCGGAGGAGCACAGATACGCAGTATTTT.

The CDR3: CASSSPGGREGGYTF. The CDR3 DNA reads TGTGCCAGCAGTTCGCCGGGGGGAAGGGAGGGAGGCTACACCTTC. The chain has TRBV28 and TRBJ1-2; D perhaps matches TRBD1 (5 bases). Germline CDR1 reads MDHEN; CDR2 reads SYDVKM. V shed 4 bases and J shed 8 bases, with 20 bases lying between them. There are 15 residues in the CDR3.

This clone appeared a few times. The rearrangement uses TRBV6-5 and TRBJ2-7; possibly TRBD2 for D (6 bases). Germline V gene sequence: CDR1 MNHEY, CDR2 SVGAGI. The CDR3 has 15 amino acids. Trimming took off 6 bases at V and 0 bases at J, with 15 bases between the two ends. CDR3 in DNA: TGTGCCAGCAGGCCGGGACTTACGAGCTCCTACGAGCAGTACTTC. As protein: CASRPGLTSSYEQYF.

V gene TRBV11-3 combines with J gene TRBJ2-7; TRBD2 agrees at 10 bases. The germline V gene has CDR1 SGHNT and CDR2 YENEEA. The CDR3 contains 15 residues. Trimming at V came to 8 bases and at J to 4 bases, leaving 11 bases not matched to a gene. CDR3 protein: CASAWGAGGPYEQYF. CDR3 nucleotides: TGTGCCAGCGCGTGGGGAGCGGGAGGGCCTTACGAGCAGTACTTC.

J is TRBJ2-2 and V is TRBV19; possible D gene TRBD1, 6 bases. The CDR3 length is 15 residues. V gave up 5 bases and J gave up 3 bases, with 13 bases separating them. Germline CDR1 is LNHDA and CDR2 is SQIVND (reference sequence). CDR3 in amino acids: CASSRVRGDTGELFF. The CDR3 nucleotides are TGTGCCAGTAGTCGGGTCAGGGGAGACACCGGGGAGCTGTTTTTT.

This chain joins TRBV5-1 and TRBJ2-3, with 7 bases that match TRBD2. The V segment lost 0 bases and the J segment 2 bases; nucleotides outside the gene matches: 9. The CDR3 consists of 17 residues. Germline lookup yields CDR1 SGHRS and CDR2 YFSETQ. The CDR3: CASSLGSSGRFTDTQYF. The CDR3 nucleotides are TGCGCCAGCAGCTTGGGCTCTAGCGGACGGTTCACAGATACGCAGTATTTT.

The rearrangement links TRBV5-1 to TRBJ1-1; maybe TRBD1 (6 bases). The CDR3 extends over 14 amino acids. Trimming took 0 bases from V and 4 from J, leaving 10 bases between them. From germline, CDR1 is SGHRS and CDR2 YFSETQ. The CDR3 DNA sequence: TGCGCCAGCAGCTTGGCAGGGGATCGCACTGAAGCTTTCTTT. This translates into CASSLAGDRTEAFF.

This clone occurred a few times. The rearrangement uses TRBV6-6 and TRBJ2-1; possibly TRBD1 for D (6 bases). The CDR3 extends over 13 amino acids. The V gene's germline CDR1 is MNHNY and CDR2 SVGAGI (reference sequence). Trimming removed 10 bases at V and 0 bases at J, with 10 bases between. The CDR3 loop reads CATQGGSYNEQFF. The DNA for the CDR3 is TGTGCCACTCAAGGGGGCTCCTACAATGAGCAGTTCTTC.

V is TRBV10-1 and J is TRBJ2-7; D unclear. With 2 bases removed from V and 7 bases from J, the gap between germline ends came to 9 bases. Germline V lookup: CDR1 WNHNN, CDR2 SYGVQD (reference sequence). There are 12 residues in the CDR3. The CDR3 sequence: CASSENFIEQYF. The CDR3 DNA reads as TGCGCCAGCAGTGAGAACTTTATTGAGCAGTACTTC.

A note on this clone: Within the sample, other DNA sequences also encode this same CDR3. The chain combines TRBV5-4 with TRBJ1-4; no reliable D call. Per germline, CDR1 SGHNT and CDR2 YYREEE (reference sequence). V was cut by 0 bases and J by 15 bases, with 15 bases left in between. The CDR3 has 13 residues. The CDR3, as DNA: TGTGCCAGCAGCTTGGCCTCGGGAGGGTTGGTGTTTTTT. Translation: CASSLASGGLVFF.

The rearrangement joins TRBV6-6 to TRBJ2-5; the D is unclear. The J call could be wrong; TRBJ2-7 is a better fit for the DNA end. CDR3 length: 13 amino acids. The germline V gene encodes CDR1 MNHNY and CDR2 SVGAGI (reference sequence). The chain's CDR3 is CASSWALSYEQYF. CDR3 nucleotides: TGTGCCAGCAGTTGGGCCCTATCCTACGAGCAGTACTTC.

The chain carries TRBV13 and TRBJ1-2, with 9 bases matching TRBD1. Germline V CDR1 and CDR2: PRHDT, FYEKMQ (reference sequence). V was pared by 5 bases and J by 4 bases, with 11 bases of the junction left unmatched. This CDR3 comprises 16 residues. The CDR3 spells CASSDRTGGWSYGYTF. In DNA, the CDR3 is TGTGCCAGCAGCGACAGAACAGGGGGCTGGAGCTATGGCTACACCTTC. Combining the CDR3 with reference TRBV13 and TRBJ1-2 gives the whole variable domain AAGVIQSPRHLIKEKRETATLKCYPIPRHDTVYWYQQGPGQDPQFLISFYEKMQSDKGSIPDRFSAQQFSDYHSELNMSSLELGDSALYFCASSDRTGGWSYGYTFGSGTRLTVV.

The CDR3, as DNA: TGTGCCAGCAGTTTATCAAGGGACAGGGATCATGGCTACACCTTC. Amino acid sequence: CASSLSRDRDHGYTF. The chain joins TRBV27 to TRBJ1-2; 9 bases match TRBD1. This CDR3 is built from 15 residues. V gave up 0 bases and J gave up 6 bases; unmatched junction bases: 5. The V gene's germline CDR1 is MNHEY and CDR2 SMNVEV (reference sequence).

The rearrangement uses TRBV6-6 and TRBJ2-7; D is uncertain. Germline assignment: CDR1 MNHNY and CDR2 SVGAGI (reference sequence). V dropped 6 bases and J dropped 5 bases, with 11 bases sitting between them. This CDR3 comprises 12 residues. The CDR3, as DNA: TGTGCCAGCAGCCCAAATGGGCACGAGCAGTACTTC. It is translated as CASSPNGHEQYF.

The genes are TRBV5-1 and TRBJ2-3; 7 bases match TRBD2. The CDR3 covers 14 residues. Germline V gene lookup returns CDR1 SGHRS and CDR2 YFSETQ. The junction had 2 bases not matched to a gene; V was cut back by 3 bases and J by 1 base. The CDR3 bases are TGCGCCAGCAGCTCCGGACTAGGCACAGATACGCAGTATTTT. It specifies CASSSGLGTDTQYF.

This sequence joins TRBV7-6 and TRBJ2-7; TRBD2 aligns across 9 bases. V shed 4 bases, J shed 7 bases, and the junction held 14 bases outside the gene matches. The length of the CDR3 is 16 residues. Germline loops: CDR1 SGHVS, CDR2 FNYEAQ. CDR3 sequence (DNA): TGTGCCAGCAGCTCTATGGAATTAGCGGGAGCGAGGGAGCAGTACTTC. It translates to CASSSMELAGAREQYF. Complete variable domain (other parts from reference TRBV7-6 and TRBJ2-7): GAGVSQSPRYKVTKRGQDVALRCDPISGHVSLYWYRQALGQGPEFLTYFNYEAQQDKSGLPNDRFSAERPEGSISTLTIQRTEQRDSAMYRCASSSMELAGAREQYFGPGTRLTVT.

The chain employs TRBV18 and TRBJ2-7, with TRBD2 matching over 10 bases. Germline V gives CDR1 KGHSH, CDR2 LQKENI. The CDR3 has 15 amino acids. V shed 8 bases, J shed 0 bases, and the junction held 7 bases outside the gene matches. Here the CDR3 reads CASTLAGDFSYEQYF. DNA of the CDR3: TGTGCCAGCACCCTAGCGGGAGATTTCTCCTACGAGCAGTACTTC.

This CDR3 is CASSDGDARDTQYF. DNA of the CDR3: TGTGCCAGTAGCGACGGAGACGCTAGAGATACGCAGTATTTT. This rearrangement joins TRBV19 to TRBJ2-3; no clear D. Germline V gives CDR1 LNHDA, CDR2 SQIVND (reference sequence). This CDR3 spans 14 amino acids. V lost 6 bases to trimming and J lost 5 bases, with 15 bases between them.

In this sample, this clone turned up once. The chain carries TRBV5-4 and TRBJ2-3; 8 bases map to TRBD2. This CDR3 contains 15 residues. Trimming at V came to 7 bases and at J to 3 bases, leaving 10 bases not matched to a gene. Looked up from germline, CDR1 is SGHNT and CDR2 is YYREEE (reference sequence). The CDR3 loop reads CASAGGLGGTDTQYF. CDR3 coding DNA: TGTGCCAGCGCCGGGGGACTAGGTGGGACAGATACGCAGTATTTT.

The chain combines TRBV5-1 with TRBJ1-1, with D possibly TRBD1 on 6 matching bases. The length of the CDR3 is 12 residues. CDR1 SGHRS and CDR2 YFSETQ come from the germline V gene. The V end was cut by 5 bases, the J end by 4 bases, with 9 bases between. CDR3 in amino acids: CASRLGGTEAFF. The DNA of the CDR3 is TGCGCCAGCAGATTAGGGGGCACTGAAGCTTTCTTT.

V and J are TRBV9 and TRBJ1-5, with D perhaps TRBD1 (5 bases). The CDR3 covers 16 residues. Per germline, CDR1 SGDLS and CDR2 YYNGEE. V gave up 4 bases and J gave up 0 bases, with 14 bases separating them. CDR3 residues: CASSFLGEISNQPQHF. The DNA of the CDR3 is TGTGCCAGCAGCTTTTTAGGGGAAATTAGCAATCAGCCCCAGCATTTT.

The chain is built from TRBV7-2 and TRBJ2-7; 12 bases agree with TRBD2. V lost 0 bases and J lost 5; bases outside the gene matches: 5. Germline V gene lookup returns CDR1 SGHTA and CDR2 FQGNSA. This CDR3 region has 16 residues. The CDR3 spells CASSLALAGGWNEQYF. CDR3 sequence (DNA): TGTGCCAGCAGCTTAGCACTAGCGGGAGGATGGAACGAGCAGTACTTC.

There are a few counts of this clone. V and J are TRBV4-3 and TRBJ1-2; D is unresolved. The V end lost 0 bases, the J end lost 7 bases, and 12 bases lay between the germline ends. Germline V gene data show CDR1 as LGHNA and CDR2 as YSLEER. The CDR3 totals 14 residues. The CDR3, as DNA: TGCGCCAGCAGCCAAGATCGGGGAGCGAGTGGCTACACCTTC. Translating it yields CASSQDRGASGYTF.

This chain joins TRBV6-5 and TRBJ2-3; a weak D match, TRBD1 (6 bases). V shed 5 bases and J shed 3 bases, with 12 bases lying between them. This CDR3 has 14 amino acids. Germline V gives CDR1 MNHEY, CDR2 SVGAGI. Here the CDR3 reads CASSKDSLTDTQYF. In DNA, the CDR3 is TGTGCCAGCAGTAAGGACAGCTTAACAGATACGCAGTATTTT.

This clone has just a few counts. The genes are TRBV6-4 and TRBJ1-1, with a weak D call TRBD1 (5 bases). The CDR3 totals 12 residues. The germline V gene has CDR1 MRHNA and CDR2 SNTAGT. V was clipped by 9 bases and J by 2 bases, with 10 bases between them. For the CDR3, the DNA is TGTGCCAGGTTGACAGCAAACACTGAAGCTTTCTTT. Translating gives CARLTANTEAFF.

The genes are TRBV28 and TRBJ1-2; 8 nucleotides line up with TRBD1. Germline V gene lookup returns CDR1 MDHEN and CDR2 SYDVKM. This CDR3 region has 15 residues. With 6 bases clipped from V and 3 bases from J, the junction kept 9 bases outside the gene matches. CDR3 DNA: TGTGCCAGCAGCCGACTACAGGGGGTAGACTATGGCTACACCTTC. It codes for CASSRLQGVDYGYTF.